The 21 T cell receptor beta chains below all came from one sample that was sequenced in a study of molecular identifiers for immune sequencing clone quantification. TCRdb passed the PCR reads through MiXCR, listing each CDR3 protein once. Of about 640,000 distinct CDR3 sequences in the sample, about 20% were seen once. Sequenced material: naive CD8+ T cells from blood, with Jurkat cell RNA spiked in. Indicated subset: FACS-sorted CD8+CD4-CCR7+CD45RA+ naive T cells. The receptor set was obtained from a human donor in good health. Some libraries in this study had Jurkat cell RNA spiked in.

This clonotype was counted many times. This chain joins TRBV4-3 and TRBJ1-1, with D tentatively TRBD1 (5 bases). Germline V gene lookup returns CDR1 LGHNA and CDR2 YSLEER. This CDR3 comprises 16 residues. V was clipped by 1 base and J by 8 bases, with 20 bases between them. CDR3 sequence (DNA): TGCGCCAGCAGCCAAGCTCTAAGGGAAGGGGTCCCAGAAGCTTTCTTT. This gives the protein CASSQALREGVPEAFF.

This clonotype has at least ten counts. The J gene is TRBJ2-7, the V gene TRBV20-1, with 10 bases lining up with TRBD2. There are 14 residues in the CDR3. Germline V gene lookup returns CDR1 DFQATT and CDR2 SNEGSKA (reference sequence). V dropped 3 bases and J dropped 5; count of bases not matched to a gene: 7. The CDR3 loop reads CSASLLAGYHEQYF. CDR3 bases: TGCAGTGCTAGCCTACTAGCGGGATATCACGAGCAGTACTTC.

Concerning this clonotype itself: A much bigger clone sits one base away, suggesting this may be a read error. The chain has TRBV5-3 and TRBJ1-3, with D tentatively TRBD1 (6 bases). TRBV5-3 belongs to the ORF category, with a function that is uncertain. Deletions cut 9 bases from V and 4 bases from J, with 14 bases between. The CDR3 consists of 13 residues. CDR3 residues: CATTEGGGNTIYF. Written as DNA, the CDR3 is TGTGCCACAACGGAGGGGGGGGGAAACACCATATATTTT.

This clonotype was recorded once. A read error may be the cause here, since a much bigger clone is one base away. The rearrangement uses TRBV20-1 and TRBJ2-3, with TRBD2 identical over 7 bases. The V and J ends lost 1 base and 2 bases, in that order; junction bases with no gene match: 12. Germline V gene sequence: CDR1 DFQATT, CDR2 SNEGSKA (reference sequence). The CDR3 contains 17 residues. The CDR3 sequence is CSARGPGRAGDTDTQYF. DNA of the CDR3: TGCAGTGCTAGAGGCCCGGGCCGGGCGGGAGACACAGATACGCAGTATTTT.

This clonotype was counted a few times. This chain joins TRBV9 and TRBJ1-1, with a possible D match to TRBD1 (5 bases). CDR1 and CDR2 (germline): SGDLS, YYNGEE. The germline V and J ends were trimmed by 4 bases and 5 bases, with 12 bases remaining between them. The CDR3 sequence is 13 residues long. The CDR3 sequence is CASSMGTRTEAFF. CDR3 in DNA: TGTGCCAGCAGCATGGGGACGAGGACTGAAGCTTTCTTT.

This clonotype has a handful of counts. A read error is possible here, since a much larger clone lies one base away. The chain has TRBV4-1 and TRBJ1-1; D unclear. Germline V CDR1 and CDR2: MGHRA, YSYEKL. CDR3 size: 14 residues. The CDR3 region is CANSQESVNTEAFF. The CDR3 nucleotides are TGCGCCAACAGCCAAGAATCTGTGAACACTGAAGCTTTCTTT.

This clonotype was counted ten times or more. This chain connects TRBV9 to TRBJ2-3, with D perhaps TRBD1 (6 bases). The V end lost 0 bases, the J end lost 6 bases, and 14 bases lay between the germline ends. The CDR3 totals 15 residues. Germline-derived CDR1 and CDR2 are SGDLS and YYNGEE. This CDR3 is CASSVAGTGQDTQYF. Written as DNA, the CDR3 is TGTGCCAGCAGCGTAGCTGGCACAGGGCAGGATACGCAGTATTTT.

A remark on this clonotype: A clone one base away is much larger, so this may be a read error. This chain links TRBV4-1 with TRBJ2-1; D is possibly TRBD1 (5 bases). The CDR3 is made up of 18 amino acids. The germline V gene has CDR1 MGHRA and CDR2 YSYEKL. V was pared by 0 bases and J by 4 bases, with 19 bases between. The CDR3 nucleotides read TGCGCCAGCAGCCAAGATCATCAGGGTCAGATGGGGTACAATGAGCAGTTCTTC. Protein product: CASSQDHQGQMGYNEQFF.

This chain links TRBV19 with TRBJ2-1, with D possibly TRBD2 on 6 matching bases. Germline V gene data show CDR1 as LNHDA and CDR2 as SQIVND (reference sequence). V was trimmed by 1 base and J by 6 bases, leaving 13 bases between them. The CDR3 consists of 15 residues. The CDR3 loop reads CASSIVGGNPNEQFF. The CDR3 nucleotides are TGTGCCAGTAGTATAGTTGGCGGGAATCCCAATGAGCAGTTCTTC.

This clonotype appeared many times. The chain couples TRBV30 to TRBJ1-1; weak D call: TRBD1 (6 bases). Trimming shortened V by 2 bases and J by 4 bases, and 17 bases separated the two germline ends. The CDR3 extends over 15 amino acids. Germline assignment: CDR1 GTSNPN and CDR2 SVGIG (reference sequence). The CDR3 loop reads CAWSIFTGISTEAFF. Here the CDR3 DNA reads TGTGCCTGGAGTATCTTCACAGGGATAAGCACTGAAGCTTTCTTT.

The chain carries TRBV2 and TRBJ2-7; 12 positions match TRBD1. V dropped 1 base and J dropped 4; count of bases not matched to a gene: 2. CDR1 and CDR2 (germline): SNHLY, FYNNEI. This CDR3 region has 15 residues. CDR3 sequence (DNA): TGTGCCAGCAGTGAAGGGGACAGGGGGCTTTACGAGCAGTACTTC. It yields the protein CASSEGDRGLYEQYF.

This clonotype was detected a few times. The J gene is TRBJ2-7, the V gene TRBV10-3; perhaps TRBD1 as D (6 bases). CDR3 size: 15 residues. Trimming took 0 bases from V and 4 from J, leaving 13 bases between them. The germline CDR1 and CDR2 sequences are ENHRY and SYGVKD. As DNA, the CDR3 is TGTGCCATCAGTGAGTCATCAGGGGTCTTATACGAGCAGTACTTC. Translated, it gives CAISESSGVLYEQYF.

This clonotype was counted many times. The chain is built from TRBV14 and TRBJ2-3; no reliable D call. Germline V CDR1 and CDR2: SGHDN, FVKESK. V lost 1 base, J lost 2 bases, and 7 bases lay in between. CDR3 length: 14 amino acids. In nucleotides, the CDR3 is TGTGCCAGCAGCCAAGTTTTCCCCACAGATACGCAGTATTTT. This translates into CASSQVFPTDTQYF.

This clonotype was detected ten times or more. V gene TRBV7-9 combines with J gene TRBJ1-6, with TRBD1 matching 7 bases. The CDR3 runs to 15 residues. CDR1 and CDR2 from the germline V gene are SEHNR and FQNEAQ (reference sequence). The ends lost 4 bases at V and 7 bases at J; junction bases unmatched: 7. CDR3 nucleotide sequence: TGTGCCAGCAGCTCGAACAGGGGAGTAAATTCACCCCTCCACTTT. Protein sequence: CASSSNRGVNSPLHF.

Remarks on this clonotype: A much larger clone is a single base away; this may be a read error. The chain joins TRBV6-6 to TRBJ2-7, with TRBD2 identical over 7 bases. The germline CDR1 and CDR2 sequences are MNHNY and SVGAGI (reference sequence). The length of the CDR3 is 14 residues. CDR3: CASSHSREWDEQYF. CDR3 nucleotide sequence: TGTGCCAGCAGTCACTCGCGGGAGTGGGACGAGCAGTACTTC.

The chain carries TRBV6-5 and TRBJ2-1; TRBD2 is a possible D gene (6 bases). Germline V CDR1 and CDR2: MNHEY, SVGAGI. Trimming removed 6 bases from V and 5 bases from J, with 20 bases in between. The CDR3 has 16 residues. The CDR3 DNA reads TGTGCCAGCAGCGGTTACTTGCGGGGAATCAACAATGAGCAGTTCTTC. Translating gives CASSGYLRGINNEQFF.

At least ten counts were recorded for this clonotype. The chain has TRBV28 and TRBJ2-7; possible D gene TRBD1, 5 bases. CDR3 size: 14 residues. V was clipped by 7 bases and J by 6 bases, with 19 bases between them. Germline V gene sequence: CDR1 MDHEN, CDR2 SYDVKM. The chain's CDR3 is CASKWGSSPAEQYF. Written as DNA, the CDR3 is TGTGCCAGCAAATGGGGCAGCAGCCCGGCCGAGCAGTACTTC.

This clonotype was seen ten or more times. The chain employs TRBV6-2 or TRBV6-3 and TRBJ2-3; 10 bases match TRBD2. Germline CDR1 reads MNHEY; CDR2 reads SVGEGT. Trimming at V came to 6 bases and at J to 2 bases, leaving 5 bases not matched to a gene. The CDR3 spans 15 residues. CDR3 sequence (DNA): TGTGCCAGCAGCCTTCTAGCGGGGGTCACAGATACGCAGTATTTT. It is translated as CASSLLAGVTDTQYF.

This clonotype occurred many times. CDR3 sequence reads: CASSFPSGGVGTDTQYF. The CDR3 region has the DNA TGTGCCAGCAGCTTCCCTAGCGGGGGAGTAGGCACAGATACGCAGTATTTT. The chain links TRBV11-2 to TRBJ2-3, with 10 bases that match TRBD2. Germline V gene sequence: CDR1 SGHAT, CDR2 FQNNGV. V lost 3 bases, J lost 1 base, and 7 bases stayed unmatched. This CDR3 is 17 amino acids long.

This clonotype was picked up a small number of times. The chain joins TRBV12-3 or TRBV12-4 to TRBJ2-1; TRBD1 is a possible D gene (5 bases). V dropped 7 bases and J dropped 7 bases, with 11 bases sitting between them. The CDR3 spans 12 residues. CDR3 bases: TGTGCCAGCAAAGGGGCCGATAATGAGCAGTTCTTC. It yields the protein CASKGADNEQFF.

Of note for this clonotype: A much larger clone is a single base away; this may be a read error. The J gene is TRBJ2-1, the V gene TRBV6-5, with 12 bases lining up with TRBD2. The V segment lost 0 bases and the J segment 4 bases; nucleotides outside the gene matches: 10. The CDR3 is 19 residues long. The V gene's germline CDR1 is MNHEY and CDR2 SVGAGI. The CDR3, as DNA: TGTGCCAGCAGTTACTCCGCCGCTAGCGGGGGGGGCCTATACAATGAGCAGTTCTTC. Residues: CASSYSAASGGGLYNEQFF.